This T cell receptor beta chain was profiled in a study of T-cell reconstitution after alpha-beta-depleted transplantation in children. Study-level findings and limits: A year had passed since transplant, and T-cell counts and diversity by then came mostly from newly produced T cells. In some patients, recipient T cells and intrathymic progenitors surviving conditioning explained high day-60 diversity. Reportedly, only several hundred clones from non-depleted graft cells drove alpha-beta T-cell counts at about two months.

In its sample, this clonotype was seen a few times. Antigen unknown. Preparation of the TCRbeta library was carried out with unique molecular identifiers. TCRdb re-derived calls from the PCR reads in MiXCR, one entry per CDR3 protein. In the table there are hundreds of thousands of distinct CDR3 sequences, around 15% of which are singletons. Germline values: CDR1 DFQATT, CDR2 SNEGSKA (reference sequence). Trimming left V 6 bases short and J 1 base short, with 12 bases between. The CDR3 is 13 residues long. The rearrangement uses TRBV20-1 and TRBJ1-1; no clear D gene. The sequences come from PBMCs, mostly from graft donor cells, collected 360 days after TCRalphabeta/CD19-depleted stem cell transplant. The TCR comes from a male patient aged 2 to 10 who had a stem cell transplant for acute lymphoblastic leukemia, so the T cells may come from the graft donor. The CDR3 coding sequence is TGCAGTGCCCCGCCTTTCGGGAACACTGAAGCTTTCTTT. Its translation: CSAPPFGNTEAFF.